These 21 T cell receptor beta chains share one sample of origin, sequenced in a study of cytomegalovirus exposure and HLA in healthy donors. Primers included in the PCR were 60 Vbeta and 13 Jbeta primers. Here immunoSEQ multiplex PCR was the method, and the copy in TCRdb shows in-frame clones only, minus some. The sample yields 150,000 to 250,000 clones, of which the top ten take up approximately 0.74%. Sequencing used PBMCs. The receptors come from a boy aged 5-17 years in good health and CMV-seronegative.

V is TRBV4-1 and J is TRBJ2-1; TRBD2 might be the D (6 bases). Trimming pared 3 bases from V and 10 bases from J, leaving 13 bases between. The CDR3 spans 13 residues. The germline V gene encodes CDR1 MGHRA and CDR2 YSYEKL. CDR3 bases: TGCGCCAGCAGCCAGGCGGGGACTGGCGAGCAGTTCTTC. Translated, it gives CASSQAGTGEQFF.

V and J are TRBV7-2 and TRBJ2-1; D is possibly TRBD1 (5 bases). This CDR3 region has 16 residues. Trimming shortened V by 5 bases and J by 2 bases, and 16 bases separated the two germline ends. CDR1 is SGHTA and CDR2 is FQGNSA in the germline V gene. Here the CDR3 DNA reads TGTGCCAGCAGCCTCGTCGAGGCAGGGACCTACAATGAGCAGTTCTTC. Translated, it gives CASSLVEAGTYNEQFF. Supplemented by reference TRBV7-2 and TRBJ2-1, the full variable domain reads GAGVSQSPSNKVTEKGKDVELRCDPISGHTALYWYRQSLGQGLEFLIYFQGNSAPDKSGLPSDRFSAERTGGSVSTLTIQRTQQEDSAVYLCASSLVEAGTYNEQFFGPGTRLTVL.

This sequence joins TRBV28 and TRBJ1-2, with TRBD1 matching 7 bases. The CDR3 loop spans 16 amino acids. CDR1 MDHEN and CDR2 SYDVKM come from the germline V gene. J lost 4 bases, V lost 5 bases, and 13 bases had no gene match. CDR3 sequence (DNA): TGTGCCAGCAGTCAAGGACAGGACCACAGAAGCTATGGCTACACCTTC. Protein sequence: CASSQGQDHRSYGYTF.

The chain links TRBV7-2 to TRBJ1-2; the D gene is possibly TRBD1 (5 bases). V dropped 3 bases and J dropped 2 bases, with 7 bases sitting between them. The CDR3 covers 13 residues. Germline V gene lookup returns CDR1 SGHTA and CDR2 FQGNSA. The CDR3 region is CASSLTENYGYTF. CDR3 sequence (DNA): TGTGCCAGCAGCTTGACAGAAAACTATGGCTACACCTTC.

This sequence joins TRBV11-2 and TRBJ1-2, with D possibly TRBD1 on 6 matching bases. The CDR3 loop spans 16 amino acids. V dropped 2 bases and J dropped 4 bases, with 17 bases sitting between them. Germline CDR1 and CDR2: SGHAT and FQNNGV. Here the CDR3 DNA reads TGTGCCAGCAGCTTAATACCACAGGGATGGAGCTATGGCTACACCTTC. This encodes CASSLIPQGWSYGYTF.

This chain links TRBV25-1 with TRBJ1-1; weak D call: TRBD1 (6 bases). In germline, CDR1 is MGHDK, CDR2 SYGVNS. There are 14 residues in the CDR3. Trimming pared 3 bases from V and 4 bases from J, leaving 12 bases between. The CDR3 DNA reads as TGTGCCAGCAGTGAGAGTGGGACATTCACTGAAGCTTTCTTT. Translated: CASSESGTFTEAFF.

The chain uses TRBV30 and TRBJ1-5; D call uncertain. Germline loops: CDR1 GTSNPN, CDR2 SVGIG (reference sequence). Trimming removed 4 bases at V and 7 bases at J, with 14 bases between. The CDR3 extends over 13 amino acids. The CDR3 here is CAWTQAPAQPQHF. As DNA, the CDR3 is TGTGCCTGGACCCAGGCCCCGGCCCAGCCCCAGCATTTT.

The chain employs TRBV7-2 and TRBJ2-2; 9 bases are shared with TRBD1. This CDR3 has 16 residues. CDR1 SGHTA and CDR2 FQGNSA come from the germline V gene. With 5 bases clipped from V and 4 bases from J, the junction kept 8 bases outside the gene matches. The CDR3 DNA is TGTGCCAGCAGCCACCCAGGGACAGGGCTCACCGGGGAGCTGTTTTTT. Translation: CASSHPGTGLTGELFF.

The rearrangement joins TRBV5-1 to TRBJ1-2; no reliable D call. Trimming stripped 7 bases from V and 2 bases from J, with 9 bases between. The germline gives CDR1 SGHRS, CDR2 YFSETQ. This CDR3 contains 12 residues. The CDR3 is CASGPDNYGYTF. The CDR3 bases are TGCGCCAGCGGGCCAGACAACTATGGCTACACCTTC.

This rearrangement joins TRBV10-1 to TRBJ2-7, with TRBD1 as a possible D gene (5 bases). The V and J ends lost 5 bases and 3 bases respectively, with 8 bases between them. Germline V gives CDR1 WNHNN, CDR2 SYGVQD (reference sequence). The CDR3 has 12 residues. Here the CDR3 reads CASSRGFYEQYF. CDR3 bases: TGCGCCAGCAGTAGGGGTTTCTACGAGCAGTACTTC.

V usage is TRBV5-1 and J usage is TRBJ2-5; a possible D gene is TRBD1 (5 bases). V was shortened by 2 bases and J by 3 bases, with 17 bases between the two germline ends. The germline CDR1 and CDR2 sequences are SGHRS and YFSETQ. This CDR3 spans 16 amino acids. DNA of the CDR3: TGCGCCAGCAGCTTCCTTACAGGAGCAAGCAAAGAGACCCAGTACTTC. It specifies CASSFLTGASKETQYF.

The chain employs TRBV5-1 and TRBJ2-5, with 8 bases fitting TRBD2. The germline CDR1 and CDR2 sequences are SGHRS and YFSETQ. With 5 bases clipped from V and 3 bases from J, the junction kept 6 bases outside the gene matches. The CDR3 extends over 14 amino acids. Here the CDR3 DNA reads TGCGCCAGCAGGGTCGGGGGGGCGGAAGAGACCCAGTACTTC. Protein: CASRVGGAEETQYF. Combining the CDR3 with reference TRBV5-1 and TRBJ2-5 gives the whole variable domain KAGVTQTPRYLIKTRGQQVTLSCSPISGHRSVSWYQQTPGQGLQFLFEYFSETQRNKGNFPGRFSGRQFSNSRSEMNVSTLELGDSALYLCASRVGGAEETQYFGPGTRLLVL.

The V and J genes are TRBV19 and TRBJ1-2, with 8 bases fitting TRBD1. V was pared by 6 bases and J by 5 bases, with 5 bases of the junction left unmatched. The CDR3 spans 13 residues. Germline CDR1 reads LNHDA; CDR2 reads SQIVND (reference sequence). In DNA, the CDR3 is TGTGCCAGTAGCAAGACAGGGGCGTATGGCTACACCTTC. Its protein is CASSKTGAYGYTF.

CDR3 coding DNA: TGTGCCACCAGCAGAGGCAGGGTGGCGAACACTGAAGCTTTCTTT. It codes for CATSRGRVANTEAFF. The chain combines TRBV15 with TRBJ1-1; D perhaps matches TRBD1 (5 bases). The CDR3 runs to 15 residues. The germline CDR1 and CDR2 sequences are LNHNV and YYDKDF (reference sequence). V was pared by 1 base and J by 1 base, with 10 bases between.

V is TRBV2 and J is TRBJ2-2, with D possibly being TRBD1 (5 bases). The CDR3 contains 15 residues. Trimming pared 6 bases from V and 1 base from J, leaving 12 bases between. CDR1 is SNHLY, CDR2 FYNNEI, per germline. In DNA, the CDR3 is TGTGCCAGCAGGGGGCGGCGGAGGAACACCGGGGAGCTGTTTTTT. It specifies CASRGRRRNTGELFF. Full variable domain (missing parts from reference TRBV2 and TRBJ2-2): EPEVTQTPSHQVTQMGQEVILRCVPISNHLYFYWYRQILGQKVEFLVSFYNNEISEKSEIFDDQFSVERPDGSNFTLKIRSTKLEDSAMYFCASRGRRRNTGELFFGEGSRLTVL.

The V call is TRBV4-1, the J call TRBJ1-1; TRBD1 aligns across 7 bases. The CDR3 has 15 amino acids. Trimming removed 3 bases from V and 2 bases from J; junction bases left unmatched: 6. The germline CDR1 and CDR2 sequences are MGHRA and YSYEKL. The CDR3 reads CASSHARDRNTEAFF. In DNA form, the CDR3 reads TGCGCCAGCAGCCACGCCCGGGACAGAAACACTGAAGCTTTCTTT.

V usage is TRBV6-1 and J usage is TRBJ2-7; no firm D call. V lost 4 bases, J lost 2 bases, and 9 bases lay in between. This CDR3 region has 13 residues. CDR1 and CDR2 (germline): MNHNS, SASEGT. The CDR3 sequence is CASSGEPTYEQYF. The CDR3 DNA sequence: TGTGCCAGCAGTGGCGAACCCACCTACGAGCAGTACTTC.

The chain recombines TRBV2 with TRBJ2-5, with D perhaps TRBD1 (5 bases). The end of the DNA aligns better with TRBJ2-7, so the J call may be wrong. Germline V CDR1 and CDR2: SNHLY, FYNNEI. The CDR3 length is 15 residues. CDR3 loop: CASSPEKRQSYEQYF. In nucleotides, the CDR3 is TGTGCCAGCAGCCCCGAAAAGAGACAGAGCTACGAGCAGTACTTC.

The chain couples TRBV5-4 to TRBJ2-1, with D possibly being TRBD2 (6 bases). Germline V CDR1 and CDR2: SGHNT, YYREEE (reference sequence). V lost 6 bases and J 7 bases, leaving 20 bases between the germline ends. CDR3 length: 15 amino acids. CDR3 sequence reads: CASTGGLGFGNEQFF. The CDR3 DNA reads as TGTGCCAGCACCGGGGGACTGGGGTTCGGGAATGAGCAGTTCTTC.

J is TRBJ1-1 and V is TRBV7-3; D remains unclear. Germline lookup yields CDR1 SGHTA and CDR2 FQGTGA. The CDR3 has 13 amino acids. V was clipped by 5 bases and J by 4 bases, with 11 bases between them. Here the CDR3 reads CASSPDFGTEAFF. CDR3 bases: TGTGCCAGCAGCCCAGATTTTGGCACTGAAGCTTTCTTT.

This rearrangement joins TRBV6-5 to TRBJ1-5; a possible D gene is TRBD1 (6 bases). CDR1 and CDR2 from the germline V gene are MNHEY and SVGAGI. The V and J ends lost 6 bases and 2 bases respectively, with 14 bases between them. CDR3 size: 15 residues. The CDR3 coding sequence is TGTGCCAGCAGCTCAGGGGTTGGAGGCAATCAGCCCCAGCATTTT. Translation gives CASSSGVGGNQPQHF.